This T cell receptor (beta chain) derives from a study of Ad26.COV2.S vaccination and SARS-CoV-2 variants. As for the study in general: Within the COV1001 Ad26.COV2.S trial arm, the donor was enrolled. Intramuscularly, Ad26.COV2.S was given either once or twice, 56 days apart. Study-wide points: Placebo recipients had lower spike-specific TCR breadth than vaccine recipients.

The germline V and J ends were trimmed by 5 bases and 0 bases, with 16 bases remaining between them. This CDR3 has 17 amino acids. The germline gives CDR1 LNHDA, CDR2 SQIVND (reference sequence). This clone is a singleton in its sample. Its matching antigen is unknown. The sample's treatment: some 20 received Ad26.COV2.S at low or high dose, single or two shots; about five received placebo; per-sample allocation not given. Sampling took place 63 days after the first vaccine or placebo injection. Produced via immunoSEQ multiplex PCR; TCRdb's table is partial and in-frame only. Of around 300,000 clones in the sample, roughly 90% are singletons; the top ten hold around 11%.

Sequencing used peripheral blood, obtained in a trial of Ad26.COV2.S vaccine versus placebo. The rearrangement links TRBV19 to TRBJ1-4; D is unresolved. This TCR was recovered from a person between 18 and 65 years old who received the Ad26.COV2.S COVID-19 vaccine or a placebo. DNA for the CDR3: TGTGCCAGTAGTCGGCCCCTCAATCGAGCAACTAATGAAAAACTGTTTTTT. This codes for CASSRPLNRATNEKLFF.